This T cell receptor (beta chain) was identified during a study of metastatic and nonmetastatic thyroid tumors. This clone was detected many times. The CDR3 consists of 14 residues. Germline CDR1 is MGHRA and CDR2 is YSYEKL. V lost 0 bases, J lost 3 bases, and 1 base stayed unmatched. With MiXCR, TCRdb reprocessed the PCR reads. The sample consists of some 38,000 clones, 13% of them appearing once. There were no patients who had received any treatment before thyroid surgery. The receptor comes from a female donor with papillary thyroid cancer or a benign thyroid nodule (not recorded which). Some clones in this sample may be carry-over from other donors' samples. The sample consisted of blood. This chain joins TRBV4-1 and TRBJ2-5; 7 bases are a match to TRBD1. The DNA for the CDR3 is TGCGCCAGCAGCCAAGATGACAGGGAAGAGACCCAGTACTTC. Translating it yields CASSQDDREETQYF.